One sample yielded the 8 T cell receptor beta chains listed below, sequenced in a study of T cells in Graves' hyperthyroidism and ophthalmopathy. Authors of the study amplified TCR beta CDR3 regions from RNA transcripts. The TCR CDR3 first-round RT-PCR relied on the HTBI primer set. Each CDR3 protein is one row after TCRdb ran MiXCR on the multiplex PCR reads. Counted here are nearly 750,000 distinct CDR3 sequences, around a third occurring once; the ten biggest clones make up more than 25%. Sequencing was carried out using blood. The receptors originated from a woman aged 40 to 50 with Graves' hyperthyroidism.

This clonotype was detected only a few times. The J gene is TRBJ1-5, the V gene TRBV6-1; D is ambiguous. In germline, CDR1 is MNHNS, CDR2 SASEGT. The CDR3 runs 12 residues. The V end lost 0 bases, the J end lost 5 bases, and 2 bases lay between the germline ends. CDR3 in DNA: TGTGCCAGCAGTGAAGCGCATCAGCCCCAGCATTTT. It yields the protein CASSEAHQPQHF.

This sequence joins TRBV7-2 and TRBJ2-3; TRBD2 aligns across 11 bases. Germline assignment: CDR1 SGHTA and CDR2 FQGNSA. The CDR3 is 16 residues long. V lost 5 bases to trimming and J lost 2 bases; unmatched junction nucleotides: 6. In nucleotides, the CDR3 is TGTGCCAGCAGCCGACTAGCGGGATTTTTCACAGATACGCAGTATTTT. Translation: CASSRLAGFFTDTQYF.

The DNA for the CDR3 is TGCAGTGCTAGTAAATGGACAGGGGGCTTGCGTGCTGTGGGGGAGCAGTACTTC. It specifies CSASKWTGGLRAVGEQYF. J is TRBJ2-7 and V is TRBV20-1, with TRBD1 identical over 11 bases. The ends lost 3 bases at V and 7 bases at J; junction bases unmatched: 20. From germline, CDR1 is DFQATT and CDR2 SNEGSKA (reference sequence). This CDR3 has 18 residues.

J is TRBJ2-6 and V is TRBV12-5; D remains unclear. The CDR3 has 17 amino acids. Trimming stripped 0 bases from V and 0 bases from J, with 9 bases between. Germline V gene lookup returns CDR1 LGHNT and CDR2 FRNRAP. The CDR3 region has the DNA TGTGCTAGTGGTTTGGTACTTTGGGGCTCTGGGGCCAACGTCCTGACTTTC. This sequence encodes CASGLVLWGSGANVLTF.

This chain links TRBV7-9 with TRBJ1-5, with 15 bases fitting TRBD2. The end of the DNA fits TRBJ2-3 better, so the J call may be wrong. CDR1 SEHNR and CDR2 FQNEAQ come from the germline V gene (reference sequence). The CDR3 runs to 14 residues. In DNA form, the CDR3 reads TGTGCCAGCAGCTCAGGGACTAGCGGGAGGAGGCAGTATTTT. This sequence encodes CASSSGTSGRRQYF.

The chain is built from TRBV7-2 and TRBJ1-1, with D perhaps matching TRBD1 (5 bases). Germline-derived CDR1 and CDR2 are SGHTA and FQGNSA. CDR3 length equals 14 residues. Trimming left V 5 bases short and J 1 base short, with 11 bases between. Here the CDR3 DNA reads TGTGCCAGCAGCCGACAGTTAGCGAACACTGAAGCTTTCTTT. Translated: CASSRQLANTEAFF.

A few counts support this clonotype. The V and J genes are TRBV4-3 and TRBJ2-7; D unclear. CDR1 is LGHNA and CDR2 is YSLEER in the germline V gene. This CDR3 is built from 12 residues. The V and J ends lost 3 bases and 6 bases respectively, with 9 bases between them. The CDR3 loop reads CASSHRKGEQYF. The DNA of the CDR3 is TGCGCCAGCAGCCACAGGAAGGGCGAGCAGTACTTC.

The chain links TRBV7-2 to TRBJ1-1; D is unclear. The CDR3 contains 15 residues. Between the trimmed V and J ends, which lost 2 bases and 1 base, there was a span of 11 bases. The V gene's germline CDR1 is SGHTA and CDR2 FQGNSA. This chain's CDR3 is CASSLITSPNTEAFF. The CDR3 DNA follows: TGTGCCAGCAGCTTAATAACGTCCCCGAACACTGAAGCTTTCTTT.